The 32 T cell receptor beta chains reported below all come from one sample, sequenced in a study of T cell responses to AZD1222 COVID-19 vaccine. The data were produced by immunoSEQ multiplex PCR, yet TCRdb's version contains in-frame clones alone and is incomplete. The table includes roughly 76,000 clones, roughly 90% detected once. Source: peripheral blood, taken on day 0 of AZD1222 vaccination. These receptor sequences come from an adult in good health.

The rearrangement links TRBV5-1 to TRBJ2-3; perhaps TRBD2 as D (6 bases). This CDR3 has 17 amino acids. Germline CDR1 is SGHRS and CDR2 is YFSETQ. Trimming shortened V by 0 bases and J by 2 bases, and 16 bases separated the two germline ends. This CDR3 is CASSLGGTGVFTDTQYF. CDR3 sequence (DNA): TGCGCCAGCAGCTTGGGTGGTACGGGAGTGTTCACAGATACGCAGTATTTT.

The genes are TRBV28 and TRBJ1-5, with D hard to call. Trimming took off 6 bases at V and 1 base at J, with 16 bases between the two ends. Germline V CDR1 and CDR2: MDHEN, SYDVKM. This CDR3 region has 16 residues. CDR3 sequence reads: CASSPTWEVSNQPQHF. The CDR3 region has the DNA TGTGCCAGCAGCCCGACATGGGAAGTGAGCAATCAGCCCCAGCATTTT. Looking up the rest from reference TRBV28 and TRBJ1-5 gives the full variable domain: DVKVTQSSRYLVKRTGEKVFLECVQDMDHENMFWYRQDPGLGLRLIYFSYDVKMKEKGDIPEGYSVSREKKERFSLILESASTNQTSMYLCASSPTWEVSNQPQHFGDGTRLSIL.

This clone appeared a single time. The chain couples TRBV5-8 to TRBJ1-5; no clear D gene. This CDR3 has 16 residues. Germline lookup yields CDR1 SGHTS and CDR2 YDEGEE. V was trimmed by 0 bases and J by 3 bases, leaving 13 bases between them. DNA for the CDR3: TGTGCCAGCAGCTTGGTGCCGTCAAGGCCCAATCAGCCCCAGCATTTT. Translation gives CASSLVPSRPNQPQHF.

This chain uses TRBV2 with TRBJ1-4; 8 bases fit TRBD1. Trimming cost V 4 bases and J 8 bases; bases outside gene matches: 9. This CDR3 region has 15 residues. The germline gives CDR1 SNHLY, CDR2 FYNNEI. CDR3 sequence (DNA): TGTGCCAGCAGTGGTCAGACAGGGGCGAAGGAAAAACTGTTTTTT. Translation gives CASSGQTGAKEKLFF.

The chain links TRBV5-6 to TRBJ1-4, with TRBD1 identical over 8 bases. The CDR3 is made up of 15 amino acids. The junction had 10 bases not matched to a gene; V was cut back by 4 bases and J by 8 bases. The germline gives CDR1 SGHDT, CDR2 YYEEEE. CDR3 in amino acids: CASSPPTGVREKLFF. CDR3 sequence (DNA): TGTGCCAGCAGCCCACCGACAGGGGTTCGGGAAAAACTGTTTTTT.

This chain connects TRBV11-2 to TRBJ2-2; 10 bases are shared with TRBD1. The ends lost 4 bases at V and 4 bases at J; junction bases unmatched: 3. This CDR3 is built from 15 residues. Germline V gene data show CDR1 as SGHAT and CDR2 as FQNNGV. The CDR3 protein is CASSWTGGRTGELFF. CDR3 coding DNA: TGTGCCAGCAGCTGGACAGGGGGTCGCACCGGGGAGCTGTTTTTT.

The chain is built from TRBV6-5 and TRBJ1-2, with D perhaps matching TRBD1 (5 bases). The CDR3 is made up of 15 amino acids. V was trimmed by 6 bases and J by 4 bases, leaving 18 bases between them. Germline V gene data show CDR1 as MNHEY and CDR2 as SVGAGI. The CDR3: CASSHSGMGGYGYTF. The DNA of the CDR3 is TGTGCCAGCAGCCACTCGGGTATGGGGGGCTATGGCTACACCTTC.

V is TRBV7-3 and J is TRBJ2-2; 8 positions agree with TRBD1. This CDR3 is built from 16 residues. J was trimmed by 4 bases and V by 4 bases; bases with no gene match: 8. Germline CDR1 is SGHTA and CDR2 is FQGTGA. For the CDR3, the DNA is TGTGCCAGCAGCTACCATTCGACAGGGGCCACCGGGGAGCTGTTTTTT. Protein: CASSYHSTGATGELFF.

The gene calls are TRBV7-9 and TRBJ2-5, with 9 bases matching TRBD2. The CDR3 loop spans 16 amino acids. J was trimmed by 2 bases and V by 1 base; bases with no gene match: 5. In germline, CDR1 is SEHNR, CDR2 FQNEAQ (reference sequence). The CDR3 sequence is CASSLGGRAWQETQYF. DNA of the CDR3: TGTGCCAGCAGCTTAGGCGGGAGGGCCTGGCAAGAGACCCAGTACTTC.

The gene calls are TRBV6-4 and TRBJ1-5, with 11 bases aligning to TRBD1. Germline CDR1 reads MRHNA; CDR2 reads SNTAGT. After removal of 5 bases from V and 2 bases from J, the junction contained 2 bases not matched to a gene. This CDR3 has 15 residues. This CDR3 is CASSRTGGGNQPQHF. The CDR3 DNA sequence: TGTGCCAGCAGTCGGACAGGGGGCGGCAATCAGCCCCAGCATTTT.

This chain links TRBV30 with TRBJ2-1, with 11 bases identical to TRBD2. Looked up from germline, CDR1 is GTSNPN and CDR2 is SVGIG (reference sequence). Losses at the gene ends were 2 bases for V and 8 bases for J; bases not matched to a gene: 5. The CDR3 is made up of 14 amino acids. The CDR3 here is CAWSLGLAVDEQFF. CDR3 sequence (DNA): TGTGCCTGGAGTTTGGGACTAGCGGTCGATGAGCAGTTCTTC.

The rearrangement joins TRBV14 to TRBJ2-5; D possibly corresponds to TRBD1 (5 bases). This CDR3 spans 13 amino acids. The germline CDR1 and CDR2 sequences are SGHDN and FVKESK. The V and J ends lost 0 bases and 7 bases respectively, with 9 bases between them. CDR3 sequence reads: CASSQDQGGTQYF. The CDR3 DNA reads TGTGCCAGCAGCCAAGACCAGGGTGGGACCCAGTACTTC.

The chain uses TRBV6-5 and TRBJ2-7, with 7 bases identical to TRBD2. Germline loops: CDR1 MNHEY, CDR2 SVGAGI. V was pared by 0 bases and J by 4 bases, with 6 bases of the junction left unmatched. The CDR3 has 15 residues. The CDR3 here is CASSYSYSGIYEQYF. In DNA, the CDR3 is TGTGCCAGCAGTTACTCTTACAGCGGGATATACGAGCAGTACTTC.

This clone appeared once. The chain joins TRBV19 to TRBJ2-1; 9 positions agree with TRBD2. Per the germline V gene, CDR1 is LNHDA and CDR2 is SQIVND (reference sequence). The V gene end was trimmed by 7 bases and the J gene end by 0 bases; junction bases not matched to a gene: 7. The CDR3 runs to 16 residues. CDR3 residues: CASTQSTSGSYNEQFF. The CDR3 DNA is TGTGCCAGTACCCAATCGACTAGCGGCTCCTACAATGAGCAGTTCTTC.

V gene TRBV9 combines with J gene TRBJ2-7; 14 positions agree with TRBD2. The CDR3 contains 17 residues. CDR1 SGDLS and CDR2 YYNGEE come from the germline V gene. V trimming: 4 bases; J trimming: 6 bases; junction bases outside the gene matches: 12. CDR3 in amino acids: CASSPRLAGGTPTEQYF. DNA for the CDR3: TGTGCCAGCAGCCCTCGACTAGCGGGAGGGACCCCTACCGAGCAGTACTTC. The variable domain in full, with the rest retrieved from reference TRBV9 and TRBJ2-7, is DSGVTQTPKHLITATGQRVTLRCSPRSGDLSVYWYQQSLDQGLQFLIQYYNGEERAKGNILERFSAQQFPDLHSELNLSSLELGDSALYFCASSPRLAGGTPTEQYFGPGTRLTVT.

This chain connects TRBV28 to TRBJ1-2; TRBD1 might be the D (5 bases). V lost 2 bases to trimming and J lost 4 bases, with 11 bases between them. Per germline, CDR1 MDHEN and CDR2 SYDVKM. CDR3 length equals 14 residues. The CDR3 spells CASSLGLGGYGYTF. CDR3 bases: TGTGCCAGCAGTTTAGGTCTGGGGGGCTATGGCTACACCTTC.

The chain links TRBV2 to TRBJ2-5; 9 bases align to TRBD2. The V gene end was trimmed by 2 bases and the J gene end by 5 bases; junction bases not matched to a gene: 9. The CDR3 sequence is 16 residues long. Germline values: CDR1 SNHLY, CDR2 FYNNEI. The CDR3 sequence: CASSELAGGRGETQYF. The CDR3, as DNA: TGTGCCAGCAGTGAACTTGCGGGGGGGCGGGGGGAGACCCAGTACTTC. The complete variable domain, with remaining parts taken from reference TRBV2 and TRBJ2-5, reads EPEVTQTPSHQVTQMGQEVILRCVPISNHLYFYWYRQILGQKVEFLVSFYNNEISEKSEIFDDQFSVERPDGSNFTLKIRSTKLEDSAMYFCASSELAGGRGETQYFGPGTRLLVL.

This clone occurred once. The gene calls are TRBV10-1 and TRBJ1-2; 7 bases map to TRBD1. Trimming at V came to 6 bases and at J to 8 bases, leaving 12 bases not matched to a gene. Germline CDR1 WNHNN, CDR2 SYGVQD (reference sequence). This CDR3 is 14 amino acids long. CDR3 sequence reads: CASSADREERGYTF. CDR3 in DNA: TGCGCCAGCAGCGCCGACAGGGAGGAAAGAGGCTACACCTTC.

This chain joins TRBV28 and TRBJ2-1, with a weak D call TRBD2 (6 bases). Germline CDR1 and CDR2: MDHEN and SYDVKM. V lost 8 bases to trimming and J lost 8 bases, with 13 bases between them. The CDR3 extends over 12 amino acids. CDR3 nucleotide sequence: TGTGCCAGCCGGACTACCTTGGATGAGCAGTTCTTC. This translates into CASRTTLDEQFF.

The CDR3 loop reads CASRALAGEGETQYF. CDR3 coding DNA: TGTGCCAGCAGGGCTTTGGCGGGAGAGGGAGAGACCCAGTACTTC. This chain joins TRBV7-9 and TRBJ2-5, with 7 bases lining up with TRBD2. From germline, CDR1 is SEHNR and CDR2 FQNEAQ (reference sequence). Germline trimming cut 6 bases from V and 4 bases from J; bases unmatched to any gene: 11. The CDR3 spans 15 residues.

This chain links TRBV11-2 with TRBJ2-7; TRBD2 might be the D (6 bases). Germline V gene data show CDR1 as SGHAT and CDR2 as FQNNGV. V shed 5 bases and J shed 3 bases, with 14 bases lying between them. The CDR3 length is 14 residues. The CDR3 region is CASSLGTRNYEQYF. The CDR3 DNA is TGTGCCAGCAGCCTCGGGACTCGAAACTACGAGCAGTACTTC.

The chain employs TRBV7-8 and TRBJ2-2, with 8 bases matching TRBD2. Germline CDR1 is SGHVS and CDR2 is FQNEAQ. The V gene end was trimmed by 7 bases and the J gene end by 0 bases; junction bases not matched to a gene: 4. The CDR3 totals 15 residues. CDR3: CASNQGLANTGELFF. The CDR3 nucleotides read TGTGCCAGCAACCAGGGACTAGCGAACACCGGGGAGCTGTTTTTT.

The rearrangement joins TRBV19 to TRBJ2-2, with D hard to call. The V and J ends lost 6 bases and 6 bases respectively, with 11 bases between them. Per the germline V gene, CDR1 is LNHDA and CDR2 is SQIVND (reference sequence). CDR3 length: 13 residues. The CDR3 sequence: CASRVFGPGELFF. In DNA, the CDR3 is TGTGCCAGTAGGGTTTTCGGCCCCGGGGAGCTGTTTTTT.

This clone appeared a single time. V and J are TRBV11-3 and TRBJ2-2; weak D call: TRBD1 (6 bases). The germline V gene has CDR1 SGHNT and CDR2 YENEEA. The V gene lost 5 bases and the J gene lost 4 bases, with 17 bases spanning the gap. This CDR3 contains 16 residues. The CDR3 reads CASSPGQGYATGELFF. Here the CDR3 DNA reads TGTGCCAGCAGCCCCGGGCAGGGGTACGCCACCGGGGAGCTGTTTTTT.

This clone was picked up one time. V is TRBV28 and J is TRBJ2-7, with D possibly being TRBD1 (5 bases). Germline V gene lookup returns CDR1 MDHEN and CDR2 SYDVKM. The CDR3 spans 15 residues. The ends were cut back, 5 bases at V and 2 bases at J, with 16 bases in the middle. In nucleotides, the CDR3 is TGTGCCAGCAGTCCGTTGGGCAGGGAAGCCTACGAGCAGTACTTC. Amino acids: CASSPLGREAYEQYF.

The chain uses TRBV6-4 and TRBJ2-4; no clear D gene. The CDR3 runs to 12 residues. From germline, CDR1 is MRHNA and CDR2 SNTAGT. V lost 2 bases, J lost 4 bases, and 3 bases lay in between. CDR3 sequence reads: CASSDPKNIQYF. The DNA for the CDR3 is TGTGCCAGCAGTGACCCAAAAAACATTCAGTACTTC.

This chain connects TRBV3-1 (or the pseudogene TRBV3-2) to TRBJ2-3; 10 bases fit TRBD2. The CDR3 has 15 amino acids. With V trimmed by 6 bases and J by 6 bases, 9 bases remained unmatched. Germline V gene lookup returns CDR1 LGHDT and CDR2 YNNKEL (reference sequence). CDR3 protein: CASRLSGGASDTQYF. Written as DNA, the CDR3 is TGTGCCAGCAGACTCAGCGGGGGGGCCTCTGATACGCAGTATTTT.

CDR3 sequence: CASTSQWRGVYYGYTF. The CDR3 DNA reads as TGTGCCAGTACCTCTCAGTGGAGGGGGGTTTACTATGGCTACACCTTC. The chain combines TRBV19 with TRBJ1-2; tentative D call: TRBD1 (6 bases). V gave up 7 bases and J gave up 3 bases, with 21 bases separating them. The CDR3 is made up of 16 amino acids. In germline, CDR1 is LNHDA, CDR2 SQIVND (reference sequence).

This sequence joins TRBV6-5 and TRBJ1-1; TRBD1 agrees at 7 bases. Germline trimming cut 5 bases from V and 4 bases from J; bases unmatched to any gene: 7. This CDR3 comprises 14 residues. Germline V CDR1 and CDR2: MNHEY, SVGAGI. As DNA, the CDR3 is TGTGCCAGCAGTACCGACAGGGTAGGCACTGAAGCTTTCTTT. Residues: CASSTDRVGTEAFF.

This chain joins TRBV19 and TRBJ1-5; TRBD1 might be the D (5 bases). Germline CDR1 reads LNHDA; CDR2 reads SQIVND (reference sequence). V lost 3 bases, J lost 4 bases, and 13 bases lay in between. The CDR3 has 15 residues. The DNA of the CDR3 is TGTGCCAGTAGTATCGAAGGGGCGAAGAATCAGCCCCAGCATTTT. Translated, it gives CASSIEGAKNQPQHF.

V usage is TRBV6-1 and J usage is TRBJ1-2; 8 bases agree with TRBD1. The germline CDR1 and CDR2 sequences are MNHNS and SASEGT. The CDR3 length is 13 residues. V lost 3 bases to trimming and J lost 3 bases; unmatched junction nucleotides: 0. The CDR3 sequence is CASSEGQDYGYTF. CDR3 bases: TGTGCCAGCAGTGAGGGACAGGACTATGGCTACACCTTC.

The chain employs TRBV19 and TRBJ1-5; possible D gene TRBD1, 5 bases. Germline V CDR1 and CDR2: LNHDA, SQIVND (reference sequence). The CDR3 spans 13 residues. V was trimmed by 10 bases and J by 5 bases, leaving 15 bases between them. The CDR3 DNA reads TGTGCCACAAGTGAGGGACGGGATCAGCCCCAGCATTTT. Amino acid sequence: CATSEGRDQPQHF.